These T cell receptor beta chains were read from a single sample in a study of regulatory T cells in long-lasting Graves disease. TCRdb independently ran MiXCR on the multiplex PCR reads; one entry per CDR3 protein. The sample consists of approximately 380,000 distinct CDR3 sequences, about 20% of them appearing once. Sequences were derived from peripheral blood mononuclear cells (PBMCs), sampled when the disease was refractory, from a patient treated with antithyroid drugs. The receptors originated from a female donor with Graves disease. CDR3s include the opening cysteine and the closing phenylalanine or tryptophan. D genes are given only for firm matches. Size values are once, few and many counts, or a class for expanded clones, and some rows have none.

length: 12
J: TRBJ1-2
size: many
V: TRBV30
D: NA
DNA: TGTGCCTGGACTCCTCTGGGGTTTGGCTACACCTTC
CDR3: CAWTPLGFGYTF

length: 14
J: TRBJ2-2
size: NA
V: TRBV19
D: NA
DNA: TGTGCCAGTAGTACACGAGCGGTCACCGGGGAGCTGTTTTTT
CDR3: CASSTRAVTGELFF

length: 12
J: TRBJ1-2
size: few
V: TRBV29-1
D: NA
DNA: TGCAGCGTTGTAAACAGGGCAGGTGGCTACACCTTC
CDR3: CSVVNRAGGYTF

length: 16
J: TRBJ2-7
size: many
V: TRBV20-1
D: TRBD1
DNA: TGCAGTGCTAGTGTACCGGGACAGCGAAGCTCCTACGAGCAGTACTTC
CDR3: CSASVPGQRSSYEQYF

length: 12
J: TRBJ2-7
size: many
V: TRBV20-1
D: NA
DNA: TGCAGTGCCGAGGCGCCAGTCTACGAGCAGTACTTC
CDR3: CSAEAPVYEQYF

length: 15
J: TRBJ1-2
size: many
V: TRBV28
D: NA
DNA: TGTGCCAGCAGTTTAGACCAGGTCCGGATTGATGGCTACACCTTC
CDR3: CASSLDQVRIDGYTF

length: 14
J: TRBJ2-7
size: NA
V: TRBV9
D: TRBD2
DNA: TGTGCCAGCAGCGTAGGACTAGCCACCTACGAGCAGTACTTC
CDR3: CASSVGLATYEQYF

length: 11
J: TRBJ1-1
size: many
V: TRBV7-2
D: NA
DNA: TGTGCCAGCAGCAGCAAAAGTAGAGCTTTCTTT
CDR3: CASSSKSRAFF

length: 12
J: TRBJ1-2
size: few
V: TRBV7-2
D: NA
DNA: TGTGCCACGGCAGCGACTAACTATGGCTACACCTTC
CDR3: CATAATNYGYTF

length: 16
J: TRBJ2-7
size: NA
V: TRBV4-3
D: TRBD2
DNA: TGCGCCAGCAGCCAAGAAGTACTAGCGACAAACTACGAGCAGTACTTC
CDR3: CASSQEVLATNYEQYF

length: 16
J: TRBJ2-7
size: few
V: TRBV18
D: TRBD2
DNA: TGTGCCAGCTCACCCTCCTTGATAGCGGGAGCTTCCGAGCAGTACTTC
CDR3: CASSPSLIAGASEQYF

length: 15
J: TRBJ2-7
size: NA
V: TRBV7-9
D: TRBD1
DNA: TGTGCCAGCAGGCCCCGGGACAGCCCTACCTACGAGCAGTACTTC
CDR3: CASRPRDSPTYEQYF

length: 14
J: TRBJ1-1
size: many
V: TRBV12-3/TRBV12-4
D: NA
DNA: TGTGCCAGCAGTTTATTCGGTTCGAACACTGAAGCTTTCTTT
CDR3: CASSLFGSNTEAFF

length: 14
J: TRBJ1-4
size: NA
V: TRBV7-9
D: NA
DNA: TGTGCCAGCAGCCGCCGGGACTCTAATGAAAAACTGTTTTTT
CDR3: CASSRRDSNEKLFF

length: 16
J: TRBJ2-3
size: few
V: TRBV27
D: TRBD2
DNA: TGTGCCAGCAGTTCATGGGCAAGCGGGATGACAGATACGCAGTATTTT
CDR3: CASSSWASGMTDTQYF

length: 16
J: TRBJ2-3
size: few
V: TRBV7-2
D: TRBD2
DNA: TGTGCCAGCAGCTCAGGACTAGCGGGCCGCACAGATACGCAGTATTTT
CDR3: CASSSGLAGRTDTQYF

length: 12
J: TRBJ2-7
size: many
V: TRBV7-9
D: NA
DNA: TGTGCCAGTTCCGGGAGTGGCTACGAGCAGTACTTC
CDR3: CASSGSGYEQYF

length: 16
J: TRBJ2-5
size: many
V: TRBV7-9
D: NA
DNA: TGTGCCAGCAGCTTAGCAGGGAGGAGTCTCCAAGAGACCCAGTACTTC
CDR3: CASSLAGRSLQETQYF

length: 12
J: TRBJ2-2
size: NA
V: TRBV5-1
D: NA
DNA: TGCGCCAGCAGCTTGCCCAGTGGGGAGCTGTTTTTT
CDR3: CASSLPSGELFF

length: 15
J: TRBJ1-4
size: NA
V: TRBV29-1
D: TRBD1
DNA: TGCAGCGTTGCCGCCGGGACAGGGATTTCCGAAAAACTGTTTTTT
CDR3: CSVAAGTGISEKLFF

length: 13
J: TRBJ1-5
size: many
V: TRBV2
D: NA
DNA: TGTGCCAGCCGACAGTATAGCAATCAGCCCCAGCATTTT
CDR3: CASRQYSNQPQHF

length: 17
J: TRBJ1-1
size: few
V: TRBV6-2/TRBV6-3
D: TRBD1
DNA: TGTGCCAGCAGGACCCCGGGACAGGGGGCGCTAACCACTGAAGCTTTCTTT
CDR3: CASRTPGQGALTTEAFF

length: 14
J: TRBJ2-7
size: many
V: TRBV7-8
D: NA
DNA: TGTGCCAGCCTGCTCGCGTCTACCACGTACGAGCAGTACTTC
CDR3: CASLLASTTYEQYF

length: 13
J: TRBJ1-2
size: NA
V: TRBV29-1
D: TRBD1
DNA: TGCAGCGTTGACGGGACAGGGGCGAATGGCTACACCTTC
CDR3: CSVDGTGANGYTF

length: 14
J: TRBJ2-3
size: NA
V: TRBV3-1
D: TRBD1
DNA: TGTGCCAGCAGCTGGACAGGGGGCGTAGATACGCAGTATTTT
CDR3: CASSWTGGVDTQYF

length: 15
J: TRBJ2-7
size: NA
V: TRBV7-9
D: NA
DNA: TGTGCCAGCAGCTCCGTGGCGGCAAACCCCTACGAGCAGTACTTC
CDR3: CASSSVAANPYEQYF

length: 13
J: TRBJ1-1
size: NA
V: TRBV6-4
D: NA
DNA: TGTGCCAGCAGTGACTCCGTGGCTACTGAAGCTTTCTTT
CDR3: CASSDSVATEAFF

length: 13
J: TRBJ2-7
size: many
V: TRBV28
D: TRBD2
DNA: TGTGCCAGCAGCTTAGCGGGGGCGAGGGAGCAGTACTTC
CDR3: CASSLAGAREQYF

length: 13
J: TRBJ2-7
size: once
V: TRBV10-3
D: TRBD1
DNA: TGTGCCACCAGTGGACAGGCAAGCTACGAGCAGTACTTC
CDR3: CATSGQASYEQYF

length: 15
J: TRBJ1-4
size: many
V: TRBV2
D: NA
DNA: TGTGCCAGCTCATACCAGGGATCAACTAATGAAAAACTGTTTTTT
CDR3: CASSYQGSTNEKLFF

length: 14
J: TRBJ1-1
size: few
V: TRBV19
D: NA
DNA: TGTGCCAGTAGCCCAGGGATACTAAGCACTGAAGCTTTCTTT
CDR3: CASSPGILSTEAFF

length: 12
J: TRBJ2-7
size: NA
V: TRBV29-1
D: NA
DNA: TGCAGCGCTGGGGCAGGGGCGTACGAGCAGTACTTC
CDR3: CSAGAGAYEQYF

length: 13
J: TRBJ2-3
size: NA
V: TRBV29-1
D: TRBD2
DNA: TGCAGCGTTAGACTAGCGGTCACAGATACGCAGTATTTT
CDR3: CSVRLAVTDTQYF

length: 13
J: TRBJ2-1
size: few
V: TRBV19
D: TRBD2
DNA: TGTGCCAGTAGTATGAGGACTAGTGATGAGCAGTTCTTC
CDR3: CASSMRTSDEQFF

length: 12
J: TRBJ1-2
size: many
V: TRBV28
D: TRBD1
DNA: TGTGCCAGCAGCCGGGACAGCTATGGCTACACCTTC
CDR3: CASSRDSYGYTF

length: 14
J: TRBJ2-7
size: NA
V: TRBV9
D: NA
DNA: TGTGCCAGCAGCGTACAACAGGGACCCTACGAGCAGTACTTC
CDR3: CASSVQQGPYEQYF

length: 16
J: TRBJ2-6
size: NA
V: TRBV7-3
D: NA
DNA: TGTGCCAGCAGCTTAACGATCGACTCTGGGGCCAACGTCCTGACTTTC
CDR3: CASSLTIDSGANVLTF

length: 11
J: TRBJ2-7
size: NA
V: TRBV20-1
D: NA
DNA: TGCAGTGCTAGGGACCACCCTGAGCAGTACTTC
CDR3: CSARDHPEQYF

length: 15
J: TRBJ1-1
size: NA
V: TRBV19
D: TRBD1
DNA: TGTGCCAGTACCGACAGGGGGTCGGGGAACACTGAAGCTTTCTTT
CDR3: CASTDRGSGNTEAFF

length: 13
J: TRBJ2-5
size: many
V: TRBV7-2
D: NA
DNA: TGTGCCAGCAGCTTAGCGCTTAAAGAGACCCAGTACTTC
CDR3: CASSLALKETQYF

length: 12
J: TRBJ1-1
size: many
V: TRBV28
D: NA
DNA: TGTGCCAGCAGTTTCTATACAGCTGAAGCTTTCTTT
CDR3: CASSFYTAEAFF

length: 19
J: TRBJ1-2
size: many
V: TRBV12-3/TRBV12-4
D: TRBD1
DNA: TGTGCCAGCAGTTCCCGACGAGTGGGACCGGGACAGGGATACTATGGCTACACCTTC
CDR3: CASSSRRVGPGQGYYGYTF

length: 15
J: TRBJ1-5
size: NA
V: TRBV10-1
D: NA
DNA: TGCGCCAGCAGAGTCCCGGGACCCTCGAATCAGCCCCAGCATTTT
CDR3: CASRVPGPSNQPQHF

length: 17
J: TRBJ2-5
size: NA
V: TRBV7-6
D: TRBD1
DNA: TGTGCCAGCAGCTCGCACTTCCCCCGGGACAGTCAAGAGACCCAGTACTTC
CDR3: CASSSHFPRDSQETQYF

length: 13
J: TRBJ2-7
size: NA
V: TRBV7-9
D: NA
DNA: TGTGCCAGCAGCTTTGACAGCCACTACGAGCAGTACTTC
CDR3: CASSFDSHYEQYF

length: 14
J: TRBJ2-7
size: few
V: TRBV29-1
D: TRBD2
DNA: TGCAGCGTTGAGGGACTAGGTGAAACCTACGAGCAGTACTTC
CDR3: CSVEGLGETYEQYF

length: 15
J: TRBJ1-5
size: few
V: TRBV18
D: NA
DNA: TGTGCCAGCTCATCGTTGTCGGGGAGCAATCAGCCCCAGCATTTT
CDR3: CASSSLSGSNQPQHF

length: 15
J: TRBJ2-7
size: many
V: TRBV5-1
D: NA
DNA: TGCGCCAGCAGCTCCGTTGAAGCTGGGATCTACGAGCAGTACTTC
CDR3: CASSSVEAGIYEQYF

length: 15
J: TRBJ2-5
size: many
V: TRBV3-1
D: TRBD2
DNA: TGTGCCAGCAGCCAAGCCCTAGCGGGGGAAGAGACCCAGTACTTC
CDR3: CASSQALAGEETQYF

length: 13
J: TRBJ1-5
size: many
V: TRBV28
D: NA
DNA: TGTGCCAGCATAACCCCAGGGCATCAGCCCCAGCATTTT
CDR3: CASITPGHQPQHF

length: 15
J: TRBJ1-1
size: many
V: TRBV11-2
D: TRBD1
DNA: TGTGCCAGCAGCTTAGGACAGGGGGAGAACACTGAAGCTTTCTTT
CDR3: CASSLGQGENTEAFF